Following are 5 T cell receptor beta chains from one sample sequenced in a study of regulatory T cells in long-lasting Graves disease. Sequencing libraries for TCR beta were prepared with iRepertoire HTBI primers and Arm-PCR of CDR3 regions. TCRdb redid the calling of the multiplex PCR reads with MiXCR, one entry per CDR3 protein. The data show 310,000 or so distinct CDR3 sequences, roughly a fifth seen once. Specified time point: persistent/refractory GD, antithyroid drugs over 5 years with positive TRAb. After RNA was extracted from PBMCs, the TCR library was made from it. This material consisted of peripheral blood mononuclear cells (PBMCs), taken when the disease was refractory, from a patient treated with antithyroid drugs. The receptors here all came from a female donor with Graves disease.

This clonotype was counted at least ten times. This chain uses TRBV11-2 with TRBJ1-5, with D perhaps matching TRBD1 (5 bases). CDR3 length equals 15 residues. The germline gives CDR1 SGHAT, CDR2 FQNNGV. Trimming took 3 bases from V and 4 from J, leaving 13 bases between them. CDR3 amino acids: CASSFSLDTNQPQHF. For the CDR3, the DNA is TGTGCCAGCAGCTTCTCACTGGACACAAATCAGCCCCAGCATTTT.

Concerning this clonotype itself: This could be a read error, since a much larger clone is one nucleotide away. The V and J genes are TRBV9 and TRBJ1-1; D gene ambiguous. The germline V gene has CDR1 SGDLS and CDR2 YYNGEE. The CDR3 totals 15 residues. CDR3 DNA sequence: TGTGCCAGCAGCGTAGGAGTGGGTATGAACACTGAAGCTCTCTTT. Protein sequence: CASSVGVGMNTEALF.

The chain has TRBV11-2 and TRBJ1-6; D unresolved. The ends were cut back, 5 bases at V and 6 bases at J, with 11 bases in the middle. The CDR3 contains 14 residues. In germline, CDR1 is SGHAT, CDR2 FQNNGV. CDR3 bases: TGTGCCAGCAGCCCACTAGGCAGTAATTCACCCCTCCACTTT. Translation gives CASSPLGSNSPLHF.

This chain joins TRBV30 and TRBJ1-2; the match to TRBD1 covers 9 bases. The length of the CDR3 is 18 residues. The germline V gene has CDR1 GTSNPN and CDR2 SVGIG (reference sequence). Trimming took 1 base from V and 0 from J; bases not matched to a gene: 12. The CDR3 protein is CAWSGDGQGPLANYGYTF. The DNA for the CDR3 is TGTGCCTGGAGTGGGGACGGACAGGGGCCGCTAGCTAACTATGGCTACACCTTC.

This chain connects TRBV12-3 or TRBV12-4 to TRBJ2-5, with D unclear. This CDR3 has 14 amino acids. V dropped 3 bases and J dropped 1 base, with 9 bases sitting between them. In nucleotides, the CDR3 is TGTGCCAGCAGTTTGAGCGTGGCCCAAGAGACCCAGTACTTC. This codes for CASSLSVAQETQYF.